These T cell receptor beta chains were read from a single sample in a study of T cells in Graves' hyperthyroidism and ophthalmopathy. TCRdb re-analysed the multiplex PCR reads in MiXCR, keeping a single row per CDR3 protein. The table has under 350,000 distinct CDR3 sequences, around a sixth seen once. Input material: blood. Receptors were obtained from a woman between 45 and 65 years old with Graves' hyperthyroidism. The CDR3 runs from the conserved cysteine through the conserved F or W. A D gene is named only where the DNA matches it firmly. Size tells how often a clone was seen (once, few, many) or the class of an expanded clone, and some rows leave it out.

CASSQQAMVGELFF TGTGCCAGCAGCCAACAGGCTATGGTTGGGGAGCTGTTTTTT TRBJ2-2 many TRBV11-2 .
CASSQEGDRGGYTF TGTGCCAGCAGCCAAGAGGGAGACAGGGGTGGCTACACCTTC TRBJ1-2 few TRBV4-2 TRBD1
CASSTGTADSPRGAFF TGTGCCAGCAGTACCGGGACGGCGGACTCCCCACGGGGAGCTTTCTTT TRBJ1-1 . TRBV6-1 .
CASSEALSGDSYEQYF TGTGCCAGCAGTGAAGCGCTATCGGGGGACTCCTACGAGCAGTACTTC TRBJ2-7 few TRBV6-1 .
CSARDWTDGGQPQHF TGCAGTGCTAGAGATTGGACCGACGGGGGACAGCCCCAGCATTTT TRBJ1-5 . TRBV20-1 .
CASSPSGNPYNEQFF TGTGCCAGCAGCCCTAGCGGGAATCCCTACAATGAGCAGTTCTTC TRBJ2-1 . TRBV27 TRBD2
CASSEWTDTEAFF TGTGCCAGCAGTGAATGGACGGACACTGAAGCTTTCTTT TRBJ1-1 many TRBV6-1 .
CASSLFDRDNSPLHF TGTGCCAGCAGTTTATTTGACAGGGATAATTCACCCCTCCACTTT TRBJ1-6 . TRBV28 TRBD1
CASSPRDTTYEQYF TGTGCCAGCAGTCCGAGGGACACGACCTACGAGCAGTACTTC TRBJ2-7 many TRBV27 .
CASSQVAGNTEAFF TGCGCCAGCAGCCAGGTTGCCGGGAACACTGAAGCTTTCTTT TRBJ1-1 . TRBV5-1 .
CASSLPSGLTDTQYF TGTGCCAGCAGTTTACCTAGCGGCCTCACAGATACGCAGTATTTT TRBJ2-3 many TRBV28 TRBD2
CSATGQGAQETQYF TGCAGTGCTACGGGACAGGGGGCTCAAGAGACCCAGTACTTC TRBJ2-5 many TRBV20-1 TRBD1
CATKREVGTDTQYF TGTGCCACCAAGCGGGAGGTCGGCACAGATACGCAGTATTTT TRBJ2-3 few TRBV6-1 TRBD2
CASSFGQGVSYGYTF TGTGCCAGCAGCTTCGGACAGGGGGTGTCCTATGGCTACACCTTC TRBJ1-2 once TRBV5-6 TRBD1
CASSISPSRDPSTF TGTGCCAGTAGTATAAGCCCCTCTCGGGACCCCTCGACCTTC TRBJ1-2 . TRBV19 .
CATSDSRGTGTQPQHF TGTGCCACCAGTGATTCAAGGGGAACAGGGACCCAGCCCCAGCATTTT TRBJ1-5 . TRBV24-1 .
CASSASSYGYTF TGTGCCAGCAGCGCGTCCAGCTATGGCTACACCTTC TRBJ1-2 few TRBV9 .
CSVALDGWGEKLFF TGCAGCGTGGCCCTGGACGGGTGGGGTGAAAAACTGTTTTTT TRBJ1-4 few TRBV29-1 .
CASILGGVEGYTF TGTGCCAGCATTCTTGGCGGGGTAGAGGGCTACACCTTC TRBJ1-2 many TRBV27 .
CATSVDFADTQYF TGTGCCACCAGCGTAGACTTCGCAGATACGCAGTATTTT TRBJ2-3 . TRBV15 .
CASSPGPGETQYF TGCGCCAGCAGCCCCGGACCGGGAGAGACCCAGTACTTC TRBJ2-5 many TRBV5-1 .
CASSSTFGGNYEQYF TGTGCCAGCAGCTCCACCTTTGGTGGCAACTACGAGCAGTACTTC TRBJ2-7 . TRBV7-9 .
CASSGGFQNNEQFF TGCGCCAGCAGCGGGGGCTTTCAGAACAATGAGCAGTTCTTC TRBJ2-1 many TRBV5-1 .
CASSLDRSSYEQYF TGTGCCAGCAGTCTGGACAGGAGCTCCTACGAGCAGTACTTC TRBJ2-7 many TRBV2 TRBD1
CARVSERRETQYF TGTGCCAGGGTCTCGGAGCGTAGGGAGACCCAGTACTTC TRBJ2-5 . TRBV19 .
CASSQNPGQGLETQYF TGTGCCAGCAGCCAAAACCCGGGACAGGGCCTCGAGACCCAGTACTTC TRBJ2-5 . TRBV14 TRBD1
CANPGTGGNQPQHF TGTGCCAACCCCGGGACAGGAGGAAATCAGCCCCAGCATTTT TRBJ1-5 . TRBV19 TRBD1
CASSLLQGDGQPQHF TGTGCCAGCAGCTTACTTCAGGGGGACGGTCAGCCCCAGCATTTT TRBJ1-5 few TRBV7-6 TRBD1
CSARYPTDTQYF TGCAGTGCTAGATACCCCACAGATACGCAGTATTTT TRBJ2-3 many TRBV20-1 .
CSAAMTSGGALDTQYF TGCAGCGCCGCAATGACTAGCGGGGGGGCATTAGATACGCAGTATTTT TRBJ2-3 . TRBV29-1 TRBD2
CASSWKVGNTEAFF TGTGCCAGCAGTTGGAAGGTTGGGAACACTGAAGCTTTCTTT TRBJ1-1 few TRBV6-5 .
CASSIGTSVWNEQFF TGTGCCAGCAGCATAGGGACTAGCGTCTGGAATGAGCAGTTCTTC TRBJ2-1 many TRBV7-9 TRBD2
CASSLTGTPKAKNIQYF TGTGCCAGCAGCTTGACCGGGACACCGAAAGCCAAAAACATTCAGTACTTC TRBJ2-4 few TRBV5-6 .
CASGGIDRAGELFF TGTGCCAGCGGGGGAATTGACAGGGCCGGGGAGCTGTTTTTT TRBJ2-2 . TRBV4-2 TRBD1
CAISEAGGNDEQFF TGTGCCATCAGTGAGGCAGGGGGCAACGATGAGCAGTTCTTC TRBJ2-1 . TRBV10-3 TRBD1
CASRPGSGLSEQYF TGTGCCAGCAGACCGGGAAGTGGGCTCTCCGAGCAGTACTTC TRBJ2-7 many TRBV6-1 .
CASAKEIRETQYF TGCGCCAGCGCGAAAGAGATTCGAGAGACCCAGTACTTC TRBJ2-5 . TRBV5-1 .
CASSGRGLATRTDTQYF TGTGCCAGCAGTGGACGAGGACTCGCGACCCGCACAGATACGCAGTATTTT TRBJ2-3 few TRBV2 .
CRARDSGVREKLFF TGCAGAGCTAGAGATTCGGGGGTGAGGGAAAAACTGTTTTTT TRBJ1-4 . TRBV20-1 .
CASSLGQREAFF TGTGCCAGCAGTTTGGGACAGCGTGAAGCTTTCTTT TRBJ1-1 . TRBV28 TRBD1
CASSDWAGTGYTF TGTGCCAGCAGTGACTGGGCGGGGACTGGCTACACCTTC TRBJ1-2 . TRBV2 .
CAIRGLAGGTDTQYF TGTGCCATCAGAGGACTAGCGGGAGGGACAGATACGCAGTATTTT TRBJ2-3 few TRBV10-3 TRBD2
CASSPGLGMETQYF TGTGCCAGCAGTCCCGGATTGGGGATGGAGACCCAGTACTTC TRBJ2-5 . TRBV6-1 .
CSASAGTEAFF TGCAGTGCTAGCGCGGGGACTGAAGCTTTCTTT TRBJ1-1 many TRBV20-1 .
CASSPGQAGVVETQYF TGTGCCAGCAGCCCCGGCCAAGCGGGGGTCGTGGAGACCCAGTACTTC TRBJ2-5 few TRBV11-2 TRBD2
CATSQQGQNSPLHF TGTGCCACCAGCCAACAGGGCCAGAATTCACCCCTCCACTTT TRBJ1-6 . TRBV15 .
CASSLSGSLWNEQFF TGTGCCAGCAGTCTTAGCGGGAGTCTGTGGAATGAGCAGTTCTTC TRBJ2-1 many TRBV28 TRBD2
CASSPPTGVAEAFF TGTGCCAGCTCACCACCTACAGGGGTCGCTGAAGCTTTCTTT TRBJ1-1 . TRBV18 TRBD1
CASSVVGSLNADTQYF TGTGCCAGCAGCGTAGTGGGCAGCCTAAACGCAGATACGCAGTATTTT TRBJ2-3 few TRBV9 .
CASSPNRDREKLFF TGTGCCAGCAGCCCGAACCGGGACCGTGAAAAACTGTTTTTT TRBJ1-4 few TRBV7-9 .